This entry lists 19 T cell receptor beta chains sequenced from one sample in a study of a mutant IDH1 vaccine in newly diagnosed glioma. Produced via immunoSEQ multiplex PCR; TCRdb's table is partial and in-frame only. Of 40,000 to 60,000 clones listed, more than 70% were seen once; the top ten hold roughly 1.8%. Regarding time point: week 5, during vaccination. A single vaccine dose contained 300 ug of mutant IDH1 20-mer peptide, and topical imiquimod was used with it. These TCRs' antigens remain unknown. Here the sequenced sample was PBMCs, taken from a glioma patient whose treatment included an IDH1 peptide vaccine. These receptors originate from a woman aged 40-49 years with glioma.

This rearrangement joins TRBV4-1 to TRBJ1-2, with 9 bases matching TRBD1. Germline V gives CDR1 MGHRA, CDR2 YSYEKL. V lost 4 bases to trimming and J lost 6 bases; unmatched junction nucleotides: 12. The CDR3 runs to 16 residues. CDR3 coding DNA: TGCGCCAGCAGCCCTGGGACAGGGAGGTTAGTCGATGGCTACACCTTC. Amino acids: CASSPGTGRLVDGYTF.

CDR3 in DNA: TGTGCCAGCAGCCCCCGGGACAGGGCCTACAATGAGCAGTTCTTC. Translated: CASSPRDRAYNEQFF. The J gene is TRBJ2-1, the V gene TRBV7-9, with 9 bases aligning to TRBD1. V gave up 5 bases and J gave up 2 bases; unmatched junction bases: 4. The CDR3 sequence is 15 residues long. In germline, CDR1 is SEHNR, CDR2 FQNEAQ (reference sequence).

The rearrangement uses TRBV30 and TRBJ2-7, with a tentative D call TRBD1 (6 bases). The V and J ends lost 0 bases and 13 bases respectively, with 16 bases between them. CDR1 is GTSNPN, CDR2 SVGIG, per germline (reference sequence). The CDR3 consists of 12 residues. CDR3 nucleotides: TGTGCCTGGAGTGTACCTGGGGACACCTTTTACTTC. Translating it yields CAWSVPGDTFYF.

Here the CDR3 reads CASSLGQLPYEQYF. The CDR3 DNA follows: TGTGCCAGCAGTTTGGGACAGTTACCCTACGAGCAGTACTTC. The V and J genes are TRBV6-1 and TRBJ2-7; TRBD1 aligns across 7 bases. Trimming cost V 5 bases and J 2 bases; bases outside gene matches: 6. Germline V gene sequence: CDR1 MNHNS, CDR2 SASEGT. The CDR3 consists of 14 residues.

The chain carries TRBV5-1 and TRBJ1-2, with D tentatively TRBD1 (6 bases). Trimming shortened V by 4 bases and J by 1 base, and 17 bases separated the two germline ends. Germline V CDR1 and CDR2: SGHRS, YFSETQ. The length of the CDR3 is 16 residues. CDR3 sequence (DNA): TGCGCCAGCAGCCCCCGGACAGAGTCGGTTAACTATGGCTACACCTTC. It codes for CASSPRTESVNYGYTF.

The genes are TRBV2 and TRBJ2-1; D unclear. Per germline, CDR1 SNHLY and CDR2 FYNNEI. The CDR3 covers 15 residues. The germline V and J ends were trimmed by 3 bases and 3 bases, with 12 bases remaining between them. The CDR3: CASSDGLGFYNEQFF. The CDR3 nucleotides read TGTGCCAGCAGTGACGGTCTCGGCTTCTACAATGAGCAGTTCTTC.

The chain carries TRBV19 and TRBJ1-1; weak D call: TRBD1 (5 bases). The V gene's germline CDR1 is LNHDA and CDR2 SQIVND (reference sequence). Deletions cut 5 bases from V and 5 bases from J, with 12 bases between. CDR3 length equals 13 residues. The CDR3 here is CASSYTGLTEAFF. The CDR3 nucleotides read TGTGCCAGTAGTTACACGGGGCTTACTGAAGCTTTCTTT.

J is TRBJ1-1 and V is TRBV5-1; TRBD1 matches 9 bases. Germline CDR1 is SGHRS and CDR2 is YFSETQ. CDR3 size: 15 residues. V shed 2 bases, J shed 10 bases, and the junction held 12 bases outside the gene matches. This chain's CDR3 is CASSFTTGTGTGAFF. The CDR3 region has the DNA TGCGCCAGCAGCTTCACTACCGGGACAGGGACCGGAGCTTTCTTT. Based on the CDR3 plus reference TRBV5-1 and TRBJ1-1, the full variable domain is KAGVTQTPRYLIKTRGQQVTLSCSPISGHRSVSWYQQTPGQGLQFLFEYFSETQRNKGNFPGRFSGRQFSNSRSEMNVSTLELGDSALYLCASSFTTGTGTGAFFGQGTRLTVV.

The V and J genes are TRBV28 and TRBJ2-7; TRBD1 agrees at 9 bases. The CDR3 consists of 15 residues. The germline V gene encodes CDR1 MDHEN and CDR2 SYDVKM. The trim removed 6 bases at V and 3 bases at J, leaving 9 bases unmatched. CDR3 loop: CASSLPGTGNYEQYF. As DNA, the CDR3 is TGTGCCAGCAGCCTACCTGGGACAGGGAACTACGAGCAGTACTTC.

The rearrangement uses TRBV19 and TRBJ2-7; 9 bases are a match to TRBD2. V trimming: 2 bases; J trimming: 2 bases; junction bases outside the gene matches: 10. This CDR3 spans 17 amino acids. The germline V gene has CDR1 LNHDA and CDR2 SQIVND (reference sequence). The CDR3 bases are TGTGCCAGTAGTATATTCGCGAGCGGGGGGACTACCTACGAGCAGTACTTC. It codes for CASSIFASGGTTYEQYF.

CDR3 amino acids: CASSKGGRAGSTDTQYF. CDR3 nucleotide sequence: TGTGCCAGCAGCAAAGGGGGGCGAGCGGGGAGCACAGATACGCAGTATTTT. The J gene is TRBJ2-3, the V gene TRBV21-1; no check of the table's D call, TRBD2, against the DNA was made. TRBV21-1 is recorded as a pseudogene. CDR3 length equals 17 residues.

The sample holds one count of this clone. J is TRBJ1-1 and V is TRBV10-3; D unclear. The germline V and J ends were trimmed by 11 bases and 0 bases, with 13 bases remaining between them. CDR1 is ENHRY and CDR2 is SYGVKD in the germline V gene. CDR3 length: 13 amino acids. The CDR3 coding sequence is TGTGCCGGTAAGAAGGTTATGAACACTGAAGCTTTCTTT. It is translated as CAGKKVMNTEAFF.

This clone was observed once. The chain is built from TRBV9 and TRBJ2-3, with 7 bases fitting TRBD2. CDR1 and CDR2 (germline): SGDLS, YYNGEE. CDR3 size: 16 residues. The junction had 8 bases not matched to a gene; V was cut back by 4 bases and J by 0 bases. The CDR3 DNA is TGTGCCAGCAGCTCTCTGACGGGGGGAAGCACAGATACGCAGTATTTT. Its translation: CASSSLTGGSTDTQYF.

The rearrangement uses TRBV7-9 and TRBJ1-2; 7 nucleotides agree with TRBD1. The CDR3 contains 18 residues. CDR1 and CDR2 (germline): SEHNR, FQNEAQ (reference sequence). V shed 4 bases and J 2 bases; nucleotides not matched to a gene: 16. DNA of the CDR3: TGTGCCAGCAGCTCCGCCCGGGACAGACGGAGTGGGAACTATGGCTACACCTTC. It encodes CASSSARDRRSGNYGYTF.

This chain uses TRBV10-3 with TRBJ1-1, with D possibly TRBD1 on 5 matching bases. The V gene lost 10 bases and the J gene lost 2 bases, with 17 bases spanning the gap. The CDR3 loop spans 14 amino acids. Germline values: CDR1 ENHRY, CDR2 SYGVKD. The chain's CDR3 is CATLEGNLNTEAFF. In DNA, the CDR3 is TGTGCCACCCTAGAGGGGAATCTTAACACTGAAGCTTTCTTT.

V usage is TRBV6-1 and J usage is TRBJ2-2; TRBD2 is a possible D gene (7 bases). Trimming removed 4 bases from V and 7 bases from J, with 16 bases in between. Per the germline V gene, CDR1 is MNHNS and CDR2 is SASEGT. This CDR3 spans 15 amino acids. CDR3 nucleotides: TGTGCCAGCAGTGCATCGGGGGGCGGTGGCGGGGAGCTGTTTTTT. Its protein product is CASSASGGGGGELFF.

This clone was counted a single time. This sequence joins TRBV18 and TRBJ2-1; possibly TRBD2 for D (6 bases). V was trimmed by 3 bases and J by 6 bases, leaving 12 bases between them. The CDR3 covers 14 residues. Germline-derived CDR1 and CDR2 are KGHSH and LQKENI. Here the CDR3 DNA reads TGTGCCAGCTCACCCTCCGGGAGTTCCAATGAGCAGTTCTTC. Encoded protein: CASSPSGSSNEQFF.

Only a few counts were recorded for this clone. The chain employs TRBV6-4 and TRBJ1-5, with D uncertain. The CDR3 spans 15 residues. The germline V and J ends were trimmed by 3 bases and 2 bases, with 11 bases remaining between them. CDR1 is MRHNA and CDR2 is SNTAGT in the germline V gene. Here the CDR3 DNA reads TGTGCCAGCAGTGAGACCGGGGAGGGCAATCAGCCCCAGCATTTT. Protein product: CASSETGEGNQPQHF.

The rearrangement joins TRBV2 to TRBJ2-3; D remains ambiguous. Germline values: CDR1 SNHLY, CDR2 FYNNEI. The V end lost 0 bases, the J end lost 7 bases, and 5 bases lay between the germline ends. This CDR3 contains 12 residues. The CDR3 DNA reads TGTGCCAGCAGTGAAGCCCGCCATACGCAGTATTTT. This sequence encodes CASSEARHTQYF.